The next 4 T cell receptor beta chains were all read from a single sample in a study of T cell repertoires in cytomegalovirus infection. TCRdb re-derived calls from the reads in MiXCR, one entry per CDR3 protein. This table has 480,000 or so distinct CDR3 sequences, 11% appearing once. The sample taken for sequencing was PBMCs. These receptors all come from a human donor in good health (CMV status not recorded). Some clones in this sample may be carry-over from other donors' samples.

In the case of this clonotype: A read error may explain this, as a much larger clone is one base away. The gene calls are TRBV6-6 and TRBJ2-5, with D hard to call. Looked up from germline, CDR1 is MNHNY and CDR2 is SVGAGI (reference sequence). CDR3 length: 13 residues. CDR3 sequence reads: CASEWPRKETQYF. CDR3 coding DNA: TGTGCTTCCGAGTGGCCTAGGAAAGAGACCCAGTACTTC.

V and J are TRBV5-8 and TRBJ1-2; 7 nucleotides match TRBD1. V was pared by 0 bases and J by 0 bases, with 5 bases of the junction left unmatched. Germline V CDR1 and CDR2: SGHTS, YDEGEE. CDR3 size: 16 residues. The CDR3: CASSLAGGTANYGYTF. CDR3 in DNA: TGTGCCAGCAGCTTGGCCGGGGGGACAGCTAACTATGGCTACACCTTC.

This clonotype appeared many times. V and J are TRBV19 and TRBJ1-1; no reliable D call. The ends were cut back, 8 bases at V and 4 bases at J, with 11 bases in the middle. This CDR3 comprises 12 residues. Germline V gives CDR1 LNHDA, CDR2 SQIVND (reference sequence). CDR3 residues: CASYSLGTEAFF. The DNA for the CDR3 is TGTGCCAGTTATTCCTTAGGCACTGAAGCTTTCTTT.

This clonotype was detected ten times or more. The chain combines TRBV6-1 with TRBJ2-1; D gene uncertain. This CDR3 is built from 12 residues. Germline CDR1 is MNHNS and CDR2 is SASEGT. Trimming removed 7 bases from V and 6 bases from J, with 10 bases in between. The CDR3 DNA reads as TGTGCCAGCACCTACCTTAGCAATGAGCAGTTCTTC. The encoded protein is CASTYLSNEQFF.